The entry below gives a single T cell receptor beta chain sequence along with its context. As yet, its antigen is unknown. This specimen comes from a study of T cell repertoires in cytomegalovirus infection. Across the study: The authors used CMV epitopes that were HLA-C-restricted (recently identified) and HLA-B-restricted (well studied).

The study, taken as a whole, reports: Of the TCR beta families, the public ones yielded a cumulative frequency that identified carriers of CMV plus the relevant HLA. Ex vivo responses were dominated by HLA-C-restricted CMV-specific TCR beta clonotypes.

Each CDR3 protein is one row after TCRdb ran MiXCR on the reads. This sample carries 900,000 to 950,000 distinct CDR3 sequences, around 30% of them seen once, and the ten largest clones take around an eighth. The germline gives CDR1 SGHDN, CDR2 FVKESK. V was shortened by 0 bases and J by 3 bases, with 12 bases between the two germline ends. The CDR3 is made up of 16 amino acids. The chain couples TRBV14 to TRBJ2-1; D is undetermined. The sequences come from cultured CD8+ T cells from PBMCs, collected from culture after CMV antigen stimulation. This receptor was taken from a human donor in good health (CMV status not recorded). Some clones in this sample may be carry-over from other donors' samples. CDR3 nucleotide sequence: TGTGCCAGCAGCCAAGATGCCCCCCAAAACTACAATGAGCAGTTCTTC. Amino acid sequence: CASSQDAPQNYNEQFF.